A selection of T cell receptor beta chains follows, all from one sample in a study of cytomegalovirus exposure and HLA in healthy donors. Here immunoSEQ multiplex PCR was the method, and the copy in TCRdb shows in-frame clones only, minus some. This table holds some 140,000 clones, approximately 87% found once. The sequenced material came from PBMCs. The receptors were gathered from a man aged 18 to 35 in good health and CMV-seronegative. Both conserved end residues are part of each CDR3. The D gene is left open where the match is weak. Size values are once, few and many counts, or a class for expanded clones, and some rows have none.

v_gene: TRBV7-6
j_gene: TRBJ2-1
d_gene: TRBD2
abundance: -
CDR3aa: CASSPRGGAVYNEQFF
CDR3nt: TGTGCCAGCAGCCCCCGCGGGGGGGCAGTCTACAATGAGCAGTTCTTC

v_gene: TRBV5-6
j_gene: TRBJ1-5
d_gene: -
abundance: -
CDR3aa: CASSLRFQPQHF
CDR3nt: TGTGCCAGCAGTCTCAGGTTTCAGCCCCAGCATTTT

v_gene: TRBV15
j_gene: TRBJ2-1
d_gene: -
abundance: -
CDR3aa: CATREGSGTEQFF
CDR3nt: TGTGCCACCAGAGAAGGCTCCGGGACAGAGCAGTTCTTC

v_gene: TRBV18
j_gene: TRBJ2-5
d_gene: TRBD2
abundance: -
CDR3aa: CASSPLTSARFQETQYF
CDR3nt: TGTGCCAGCTCACCCCTGACTAGCGCGAGGTTTCAGGAGACCCAGTACTTC

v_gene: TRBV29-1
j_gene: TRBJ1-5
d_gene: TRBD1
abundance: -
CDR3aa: CSVGQATDQPQHF
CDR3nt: TGCAGCGTCGGACAGGCGACGGATCAGCCCCAGCATTTT

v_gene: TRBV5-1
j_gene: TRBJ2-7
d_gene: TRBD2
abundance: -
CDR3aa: CASSGGRGDEQYF
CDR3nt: TGCGCCAGCAGCGGGGGACGGGGGGACGAGCAGTACTTC

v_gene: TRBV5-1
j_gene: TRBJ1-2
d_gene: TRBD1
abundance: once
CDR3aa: CASSTGTGPWGYGYTF
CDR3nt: TGCGCCAGCAGCACCGGGACAGGGCCCTGGGGATATGGCTACACCTTC

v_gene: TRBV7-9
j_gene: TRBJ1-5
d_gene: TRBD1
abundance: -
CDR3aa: CASSLGQTNQPQHF
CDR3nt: TGTGCCAGCAGCCTGGGACAGACGAATCAGCCCCAGCATTTT

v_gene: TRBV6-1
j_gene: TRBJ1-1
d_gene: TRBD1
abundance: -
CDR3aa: CAGRQGNTEAFF
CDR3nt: TGTGCCGGTAGACAGGGGAACACTGAAGCTTTCTTT

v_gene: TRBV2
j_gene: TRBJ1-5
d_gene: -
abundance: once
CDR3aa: CASSGSLRGNQPQHF
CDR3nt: TGTGCCAGCAGTGGGAGCCTTCGGGGCAATCAGCCCCAGCATTTT

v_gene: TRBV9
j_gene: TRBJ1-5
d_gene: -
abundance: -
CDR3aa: CASSPGVSNQPQHF
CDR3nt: TGTGCCAGCAGCCCCGGGGTTAGCAATCAGCCCCAGCATTTT

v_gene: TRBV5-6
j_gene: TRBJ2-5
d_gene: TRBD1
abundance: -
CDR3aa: CASSLADRGAFQETQYF
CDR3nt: TGTGCCAGCAGCTTGGCCGACAGGGGCGCATTCCAAGAGACCCAGTACTTC

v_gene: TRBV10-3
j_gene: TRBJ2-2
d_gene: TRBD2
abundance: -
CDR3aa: CASLPGGAGELFF
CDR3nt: TGTGCCAGCCTGCCCGGGGGGGCCGGGGAGCTGTTTTTT